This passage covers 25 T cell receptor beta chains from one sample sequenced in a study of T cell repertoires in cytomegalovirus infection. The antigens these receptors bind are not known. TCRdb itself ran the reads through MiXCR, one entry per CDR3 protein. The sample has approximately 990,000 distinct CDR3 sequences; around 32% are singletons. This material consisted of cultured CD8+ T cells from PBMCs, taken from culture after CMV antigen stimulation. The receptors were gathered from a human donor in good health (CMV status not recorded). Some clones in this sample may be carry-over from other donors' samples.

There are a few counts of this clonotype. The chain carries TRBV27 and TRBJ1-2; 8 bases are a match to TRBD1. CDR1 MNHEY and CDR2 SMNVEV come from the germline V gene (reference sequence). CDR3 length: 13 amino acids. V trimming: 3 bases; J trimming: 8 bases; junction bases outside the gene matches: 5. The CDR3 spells CASSFQGARGYTF. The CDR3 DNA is TGTGCCAGCAGTTTTCAGGGGGCGCGAGGCTACACCTTC.

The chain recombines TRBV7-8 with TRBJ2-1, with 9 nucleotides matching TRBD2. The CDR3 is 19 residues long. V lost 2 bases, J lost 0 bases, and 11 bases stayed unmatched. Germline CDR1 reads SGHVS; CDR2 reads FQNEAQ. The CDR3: CASSLKRGAHKSSYNEQFF. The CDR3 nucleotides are TGTGCCAGCAGCTTAAAGCGGGGGGCCCACAAGAGCTCCTACAATGAGCAGTTCTTC.

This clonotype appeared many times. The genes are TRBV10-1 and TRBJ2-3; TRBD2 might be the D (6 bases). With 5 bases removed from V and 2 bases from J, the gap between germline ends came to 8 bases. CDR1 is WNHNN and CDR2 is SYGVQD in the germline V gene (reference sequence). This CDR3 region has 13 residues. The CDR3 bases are TGCGCCAGCAGTCGGGAGATCACAGATACGCAGTATTTT. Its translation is CASSREITDTQYF.

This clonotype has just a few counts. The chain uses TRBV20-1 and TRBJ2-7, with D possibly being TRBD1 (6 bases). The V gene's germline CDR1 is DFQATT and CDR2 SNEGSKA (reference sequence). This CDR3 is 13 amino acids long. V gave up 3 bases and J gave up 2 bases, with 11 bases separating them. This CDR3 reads CSASHRATYEQYV. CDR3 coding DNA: TGCAGTGCTAGTCACAGGGCAACCTACGAGCAGTACGTC.

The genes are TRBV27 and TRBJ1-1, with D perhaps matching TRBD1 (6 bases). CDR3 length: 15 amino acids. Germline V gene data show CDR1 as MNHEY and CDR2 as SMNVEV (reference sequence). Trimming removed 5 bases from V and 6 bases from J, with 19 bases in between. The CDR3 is CASSPPSYRAAEAFF. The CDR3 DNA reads TGTGCCAGCAGTCCACCGTCTTACAGGGCCGCTGAAGCTTTCTTT.

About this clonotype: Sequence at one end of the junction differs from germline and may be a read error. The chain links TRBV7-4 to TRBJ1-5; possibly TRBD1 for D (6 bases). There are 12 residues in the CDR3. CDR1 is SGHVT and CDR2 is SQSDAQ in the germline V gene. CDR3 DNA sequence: TGTGTCAGCAGTACAGGGAGCCAGCCCCAGCATTTT. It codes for CVSSTGSQPQHF.

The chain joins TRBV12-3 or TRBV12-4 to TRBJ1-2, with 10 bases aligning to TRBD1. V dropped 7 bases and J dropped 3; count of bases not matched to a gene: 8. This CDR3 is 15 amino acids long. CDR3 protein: CASTPDRGEDYGYTF. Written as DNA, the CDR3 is TGTGCCAGCACCCCGGACAGGGGGGAGGACTATGGCTACACCTTC.

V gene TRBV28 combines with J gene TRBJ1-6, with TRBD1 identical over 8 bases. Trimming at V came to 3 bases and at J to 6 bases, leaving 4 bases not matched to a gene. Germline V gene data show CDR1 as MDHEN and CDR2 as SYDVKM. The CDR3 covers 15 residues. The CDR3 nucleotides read TGTGCCAGCAGTTTCCCGGGACAGGCTAATTCACCCCTCCACTTT. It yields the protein CASSFPGQANSPLHF.

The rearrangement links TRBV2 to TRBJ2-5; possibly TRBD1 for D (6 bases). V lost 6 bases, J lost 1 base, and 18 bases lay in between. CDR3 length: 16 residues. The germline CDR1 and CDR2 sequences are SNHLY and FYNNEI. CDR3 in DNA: TGTGCCAGCAGGACCTCCGAGGGGGTGCCCCAAGAGACCCAGTACTTC. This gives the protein CASRTSEGVPQETQYF.

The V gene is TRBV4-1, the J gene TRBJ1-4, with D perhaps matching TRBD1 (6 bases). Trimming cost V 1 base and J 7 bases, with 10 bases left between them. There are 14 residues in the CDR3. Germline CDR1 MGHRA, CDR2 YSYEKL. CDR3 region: CASSQAGVGEKLFF. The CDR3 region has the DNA TGCGCCAGCAGCCAAGCAGGGGTGGGTGAAAAACTGTTTTTT.

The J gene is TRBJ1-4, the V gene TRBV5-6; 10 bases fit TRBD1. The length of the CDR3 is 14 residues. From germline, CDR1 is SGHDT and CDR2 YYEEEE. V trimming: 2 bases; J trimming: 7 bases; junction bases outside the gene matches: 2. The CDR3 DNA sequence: TGTGCCAGCAGCTTCGGGACAGGGGCTGAAAAACTGTTTTTT. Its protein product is CASSFGTGAEKLFF.

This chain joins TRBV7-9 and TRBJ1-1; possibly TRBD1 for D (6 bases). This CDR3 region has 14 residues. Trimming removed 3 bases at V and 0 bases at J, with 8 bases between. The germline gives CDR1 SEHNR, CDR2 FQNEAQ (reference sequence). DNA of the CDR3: TGTGCCAGCAGCTTGGACAGTATGAACACTGAAGCTTTCTTT. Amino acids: CASSLDSMNTEAFF.

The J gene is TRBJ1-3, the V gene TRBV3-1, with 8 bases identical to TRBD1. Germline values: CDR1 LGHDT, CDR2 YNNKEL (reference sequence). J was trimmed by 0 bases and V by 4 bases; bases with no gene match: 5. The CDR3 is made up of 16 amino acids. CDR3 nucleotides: TGTGCCAGCAGCCGATGGGACAGGAGCTCTGGAAACACCATATATTTT. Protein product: CASSRWDRSSGNTIYF.

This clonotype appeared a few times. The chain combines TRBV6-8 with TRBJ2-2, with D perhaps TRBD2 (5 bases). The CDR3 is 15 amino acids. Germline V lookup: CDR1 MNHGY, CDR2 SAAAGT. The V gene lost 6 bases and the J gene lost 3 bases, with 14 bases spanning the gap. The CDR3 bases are TGTGCCAGCAGATTCTGGGCGGAGGACACCGGGGAGCTGTTTTTT. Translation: CASRFWAEDTGELFF.

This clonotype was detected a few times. CDR3 protein: CASSLQGVVEQYF. Written as DNA, the CDR3 is TGTGCCAGCAGTCTACAGGGTGTCGTCGAGCAGTACTTC. The V gene is TRBV12-3 or TRBV12-4, the J gene TRBJ2-7; TRBD1 is a possible D gene (6 bases). The CDR3 sequence is 13 residues long. The V and J ends lost 5 bases and 6 bases respectively, with 14 bases between them.

The CDR3 DNA sequence: TGTGCCAGCAGCGGAGTAGCGGGGGGGATCTACGAGCAGTACGTC. This sequence encodes CASSGVAGGIYEQYV. The V gene is TRBV7-9, the J gene TRBJ2-7, with 11 positions matching TRBD2. J lost 3 bases, V lost 5 bases, and 6 bases had no gene match. CDR3 size: 15 residues. From germline, CDR1 is SEHNR and CDR2 FQNEAQ (reference sequence).

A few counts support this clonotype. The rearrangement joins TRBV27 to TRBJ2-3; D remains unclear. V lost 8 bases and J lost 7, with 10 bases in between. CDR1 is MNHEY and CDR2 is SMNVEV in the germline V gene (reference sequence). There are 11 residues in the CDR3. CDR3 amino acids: CASQTSHTQYF. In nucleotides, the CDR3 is TGTGCCAGCCAGACATCCCATACGCAGTATTTT.

CDR3 protein: CATSRDRGVGTEAFF. CDR3 bases: TGTGCCACCAGCAGAGATCGGGGGGTAGGGACTGAAGCTTTCTTT. The chain employs TRBV15 and TRBJ1-1; perhaps TRBD1 as D (5 bases). Trimming shortened V by 0 bases and J by 5 bases, and 13 bases separated the two germline ends. CDR1 and CDR2 from the germline V gene are LNHNV and YYDKDF (reference sequence). The CDR3 is 15 residues long. The complete variable domain, with remaining parts taken from reference TRBV15 and TRBJ1-1, reads DAMVIQNPRYQVTQFGKPVTLSCSQTLNHNVMYWYQQKSSQAPKLLFHYYDKDFNNEADTPDNFQSRRPNTSFCFLDIRSPGLGDTAMYLCATSRDRGVGTEAFFGQGTRLTVV.

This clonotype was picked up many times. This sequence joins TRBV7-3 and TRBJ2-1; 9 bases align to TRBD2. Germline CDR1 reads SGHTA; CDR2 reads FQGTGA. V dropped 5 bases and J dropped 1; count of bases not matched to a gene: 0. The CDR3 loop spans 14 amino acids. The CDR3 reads CASSTSGSYNEQFF. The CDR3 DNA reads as TGTGCCAGCAGCACTAGCGGGTCCTACAATGAGCAGTTCTTC.

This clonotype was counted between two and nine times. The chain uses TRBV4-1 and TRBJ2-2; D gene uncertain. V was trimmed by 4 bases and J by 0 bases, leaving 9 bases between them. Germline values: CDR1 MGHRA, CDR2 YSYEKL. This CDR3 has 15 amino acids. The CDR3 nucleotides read TGCGCCAGCAGCCTGTCCACCTCGAACACCGGGGAGCTGTTTTTT. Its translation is CASSLSTSNTGELFF.

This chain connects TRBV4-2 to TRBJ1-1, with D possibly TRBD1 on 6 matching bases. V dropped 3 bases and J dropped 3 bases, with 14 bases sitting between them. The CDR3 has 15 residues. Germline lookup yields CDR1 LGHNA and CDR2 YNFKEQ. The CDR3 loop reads CASSHQGRLDTEAFF. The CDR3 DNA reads TGTGCCAGCAGCCATCAGGGGCGACTGGACACTGAAGCTTTCTTT.

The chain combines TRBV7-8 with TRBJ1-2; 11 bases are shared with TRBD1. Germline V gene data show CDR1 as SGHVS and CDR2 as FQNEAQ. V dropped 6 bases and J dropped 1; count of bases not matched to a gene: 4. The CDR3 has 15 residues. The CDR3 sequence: CASRGQGVFNYGYTF. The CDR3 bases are TGTGCCAGCAGGGGACAGGGGGTATTTAACTATGGCTACACCTTC.

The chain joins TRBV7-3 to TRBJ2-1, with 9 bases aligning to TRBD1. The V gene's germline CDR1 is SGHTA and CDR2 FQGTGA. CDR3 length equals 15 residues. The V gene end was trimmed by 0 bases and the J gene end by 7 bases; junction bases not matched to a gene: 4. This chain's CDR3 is CASSLTRQGGNEQFF. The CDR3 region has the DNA TGTGCCAGCAGCTTAACCAGACAGGGGGGAAATGAGCAGTTCTTC.

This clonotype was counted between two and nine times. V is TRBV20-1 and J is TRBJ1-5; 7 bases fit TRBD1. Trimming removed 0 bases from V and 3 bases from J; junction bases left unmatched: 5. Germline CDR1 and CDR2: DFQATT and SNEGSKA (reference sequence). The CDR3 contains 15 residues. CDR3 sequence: CSARDLGQINQPQHF. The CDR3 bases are TGCAGTGCTAGAGATCTGGGACAGATCAATCAGCCCCAGCATTTT.

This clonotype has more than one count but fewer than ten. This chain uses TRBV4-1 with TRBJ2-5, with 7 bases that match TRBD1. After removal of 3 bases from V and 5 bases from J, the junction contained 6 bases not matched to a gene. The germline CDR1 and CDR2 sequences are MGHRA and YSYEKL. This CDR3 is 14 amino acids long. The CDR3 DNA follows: TGCGCCAGCAGCCAGGAGACAGGGCGGGAGACCCAGTACTTC. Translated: CASSQETGRETQYF.